This T cell receptor beta chain stems from a study of cytomegalovirus exposure and HLA in healthy donors. Notes on the study in general: What was likely a sequencing artifact was a cluster of highly shared sequence variants. The study put 150 or so TCR beta chains on its list as cytomegalovirus-associated.

To note about this clone: Its matching antigen is unknown.

A multiplex PCR was run with 60 Vbeta primers and 13 Jbeta primers. Sequencing used immunoSEQ multiplex PCR; TCRdb keeps in-frame clones, though not all of them. The sample lists about 140,000 clones; around three quarters were seen once. Germline V lookup: CDR1 LGHNA, CDR2 YSLEER. The ends lost 2 bases at V and 1 base at J; junction bases unmatched: 13. This CDR3 is 19 amino acids long. The sequenced material came from PBMCs. The chain joins TRBV4-3 to TRBJ2-1, with TRBD1 matching over 8 bases. The sequence came from a man in his forties in good health and CMV-seropositive. CDR3 nucleotide sequence: TGCGCCAGCAGCCAATCGGGATATGACAGGGGTGTATCCTACAATGAGCAGTTCTTC. Residues: CASSQSGYDRGVSYNEQFF.